This TCR beta chain was observed in a study of patients and donors after allogeneic stem cell transplantation. Trimming removed 1 base at V and 3 bases at J, with 15 bases between. The CDR3 has 16 amino acids. Germline-derived CDR1 and CDR2 are SEHNR and FQNEAQ (reference sequence). From the RT-PCR reads, TCRdb called clonotypes with MiXCR, one entry per CDR3 protein. Among 200,000 to 250,000 distinct CDR3 sequences, 38% were seen once, and the ten largest hold around 10%. The sample was blood, either unsorted or a sorted T cell fraction (not recorded which). The chain couples TRBV7-9 to TRBJ1-1; D is possibly TRBD1 (5 bases). The TCR comes from a human donor who was either an allogeneic HSCT recipient or a stem cell or donor lymphocyte infusion donor (not recorded which). It is not recorded whose cells these are; they may come from a transplant donor. CDR3 protein: CASSLGPGRWDTEAFF. In nucleotides, the CDR3 is TGTGCCAGCAGCTTAGGGCCGGGGCGATGGGACACTGAAGCTTTCTTT.